This is a list of T cell receptor beta chains from one sample in a study of shared clonotypes between healthy human individuals. Produced via immunoSEQ multiplex PCR; TCRdb's table is partial and in-frame only. This sample has about 700,000 clones, with around 90% found just once. Sequencing was performed on naive CD8+ T cells sorted from blood. The receptors were sampled from a man aged 30 to 39 in good health. CDR3s leave out the opening cysteine and the closing phenylalanine or tryptophan.

cdr3_aa	cdr3_length	v_call	j_call
ASSPRTGFSAYNEQF	15	TRBV4-3	TRBJ2-1
ASSLGQGIYNEQF	13	TRBV28	TRBJ2-1
ASSLWPQGGIDSNQPQH	17	TRBV28	TRBJ1-5
ASSLSGRSSYNEQF	14	TRBV5-1	TRBJ2-1
ASSSSGSSSYNEQF	14	TRBV7-9	TRBJ2-1
ASSWGQVPTGELF	13	TRBV18	TRBJ2-2
ASGAGYNEQF	10	TRBV11-3	TRBJ2-1
ASSIIETGGTDTQY	14	TRBV19	TRBJ2-3
ASSPKTGTPSYNEQF	15	TRBV7-9	TRBJ2-1
SVLGGQGSQYQETQY	15	TRBV29-1	TRBJ2-5